What follows are 10 T cell receptor beta chains derived from one specimen sequenced in a study of T cell responses to AZD1222 COVID-19 vaccine. Generated by immunoSEQ multiplex PCR, the TCRdb table keeps only in-frame clones and is missing some. The data hold about 130,000 clones, with over 90% observed a single time. Sequencing was performed on peripheral blood, taken on day 0 of AZD1222 vaccination. The receptors derive from an adult in good health.

This chain links TRBV5-1 with TRBJ1-3; no clear D gene. The germline V gene encodes CDR1 SGHRS and CDR2 YFSETQ. The CDR3 covers 17 residues. With 1 base removed from V and 0 bases from J, the gap between germline ends came to 14 bases. The CDR3 here is CASSLKEVKGSGNTIYF. The DNA for the CDR3 is TGCGCCAGCAGCTTGAAGGAAGTAAAAGGCTCTGGAAACACCATATATTTT.

J is TRBJ2-2 and V is TRBV5-1; TRBD2 might be the D (5 bases). Germline-derived CDR1 and CDR2 are SGHRS and YFSETQ. The length of the CDR3 is 17 residues. V was clipped by 2 bases and J by 0 bases, with 14 bases between them. The CDR3 here is CASSFVTAGTNTGELFF. The CDR3 DNA sequence: TGCGCCAGCAGCTTTGTAACCGCCGGGACGAACACCGGGGAGCTGTTTTTT.

The chain couples TRBV19 to TRBJ1-5, with 7 bases that match TRBD1. After removal of 6 bases from V and 0 bases from J, the junction contained 20 bases not matched to a gene. The CDR3 covers 20 residues. Germline lookup yields CDR1 LNHDA and CDR2 SQIVND (reference sequence). This CDR3 reads CASSLFPTGTLRDSNQPQHF. CDR3 nucleotides: TGTGCCAGTAGCCTCTTCCCGACAGGGACCCTCCGAGATAGCAATCAGCCCCAGCATTTT.

The rearrangement joins TRBV7-3 to TRBJ2-3; D ambiguous. This CDR3 spans 12 amino acids. Germline CDR1 reads SGHTA; CDR2 reads FQGTGA. V was trimmed by 4 bases and J by 3 bases, leaving 5 bases between them. The CDR3 nucleotides read TGTGCCAGCAGCTCGGGTACAGATACGCAGTATTTT. It specifies CASSSGTDTQYF.

This chain uses TRBV5-6 with TRBJ1-5; D is uncertain. V gave up 0 bases and J gave up 0 bases, with 19 bases separating them. The germline V gene has CDR1 SGHDT and CDR2 YYEEEE. The CDR3 loop spans 19 amino acids. The CDR3 sequence: CASSLGVVAVFDSNQPQHF. DNA for the CDR3: TGTGCCAGCAGCTTGGGGGTGGTGGCGGTTTTCGATAGCAATCAGCCCCAGCATTTT.

The chain combines TRBV7-9 with TRBJ2-5, with TRBD2 identical over 10 bases. The CDR3 has 16 amino acids. Germline CDR1 SEHNR, CDR2 FQNEAQ (reference sequence). After removal of 4 bases from V and 1 base from J, the junction contained 6 bases not matched to a gene. The CDR3 region is CASSWSGRAIQETQYF. The CDR3 DNA follows: TGTGCCAGCAGCTGGAGCGGGAGGGCCATCCAAGAGACCCAGTACTTC. The full variable domain, completed using reference TRBV7-9 and TRBJ2-5, is DTGVSQNPRHKITKRGQNVTFRCDPISEHNRLYWYRQTLGQGPEFLTYFQNEAQLEKSRLLSDRFSAERPKGSFSTLEIQRTEQGDSAMYLCASSWSGRAIQETQYFGPGTRLLVL.

The chain has TRBV5-4 and TRBJ1-5; D is uncertain. V shed 4 bases and J shed 7 bases, with 15 bases lying between them. Per the germline V gene, CDR1 is SGHNT and CDR2 is YYREEE (reference sequence). This CDR3 has 14 amino acids. The CDR3 bases are TGTGCCAGCAGCCCTGGCCCGATCGGACAGCCCCAGCATTTT. Translated: CASSPGPIGQPQHF.

This chain links TRBV2 with TRBJ1-2; D is possibly TRBD1 (5 bases). Trimming pared 5 bases from V and 8 bases from J, leaving 15 bases between. Germline-derived CDR1 and CDR2 are SNHLY and FYNNEI. The CDR3 is 13 residues long. In DNA form, the CDR3 reads TGTGCCAGCAGTCGGACTAATCCAGGGGGCTACACCTTC. This sequence encodes CASSRTNPGGYTF.

This chain joins TRBV19 and TRBJ2-5, with 12 nucleotides matching TRBD2. Germline CDR1 and CDR2: LNHDA and SQIVND (reference sequence). V trimming: 7 bases; J trimming: 1 base; junction bases outside the gene matches: 4. The CDR3 totals 15 residues. The CDR3, as DNA: TGTGCCAGTAAGGGGACTAGCGGGTCCCAAGAGACCCAGTACTTC. Translated: CASKGTSGSQETQYF.

This chain uses TRBV9 with TRBJ2-1; perhaps TRBD2 as D (5 bases). This CDR3 is 15 amino acids long. The V gene's germline CDR1 is SGDLS and CDR2 YYNGEE. The germline V and J ends were trimmed by 3 bases and 4 bases, with 14 bases remaining between them. Here the CDR3 reads CASSEDEGSYNEQFF. The CDR3 DNA follows: TGTGCCAGCAGCGAGGATGAAGGGAGTTACAATGAGCAGTTCTTC.